A single sample is the source of the 2 T cell receptor beta chains below, sequenced in a study of blood T cell repertoires in COVID-19. Assay used: immunoSEQ multiplex PCR; TCRdb lists only in-frame clones, some missing. The sample lists more than 110,000 clones; 84% were seen once. Sequencing was performed on peripheral blood. The receptors were sampled from a human donor in a cohort sampled during active COVID-19.

This clone occurred a few times. V is TRBV7-9 and J is TRBJ1-3; tentative D call: TRBD1 (5 bases). CDR1 and CDR2 from the germline V gene are SEHNR and FQNEAQ (reference sequence). The CDR3 spans 13 residues. V lost 1 base and J lost 7, with 8 bases in between. CDR3 region: CASSLDGANTIYF. The CDR3 DNA follows: TGTGCCAGCAGCTTAGATGGGGCTAACACCATATATTTT. The full variable domain, in which reference TRBV7-9 and TRBJ1-3 provide the parts outside the CDR3, is DTGVSQNPRHKITKRGQNVTFRCDPISEHNRLYWYRQTLGQGPEFLTYFQNEAQLEKSRLLSDRFSAERPKGSFSTLEIQRTEQGDSAMYLCASSLDGANTIYFGEGSWLTVV.

The chain has TRBV10-3 and TRBJ2-3; 9 bases fit TRBD1. Trimming at V came to 5 bases and at J to 3 bases, leaving 6 bases not matched to a gene. CDR1 and CDR2 from the germline V gene are ENHRY and SYGVKD. The CDR3 runs to 15 residues. Here the CDR3 DNA reads TGTGCCATCAGTACAGGGGGCTTAAGGACAGATACGCAGTATTTT. It yields the protein CAISTGGLRTDTQYF.